This entry lists 8 T cell receptor beta chains sequenced from one sample in a study of spatial heterogeneity in lung cancer. Study-level results: Tumors with more nonsynonymous mutations had more expanded intratumoral alpha and beta TCRs.

For these TCRs, the target antigens are not known. MiXCR was run by TCRdb on the 5' RACE reads, yielding one entry per CDR3 protein. Altogether under 2,500 distinct CDR3 sequences are present, around 9.9% being singletons, with the ten largest covering roughly 12%. Regarding time point: sample taken at primary tumor resection. The sample here was lung tumor tissue, taken at surgery. Receptors originate from a female donor with early-stage non-small cell lung cancer.

The V call is TRBV9, the J call TRBJ2-2, with 7 bases aligning to TRBD2. The junction had 5 bases not matched to a gene; V was cut back by 4 bases and J by 2 bases. The V gene's germline CDR1 is SGDLS and CDR2 YYNGEE. This CDR3 region has 15 residues. CDR3 amino acids: CASSWEAGNTGELFF. CDR3 bases: TGTGCCAGCAGCTGGGAAGCGGGAAACACCGGGGAGCTGTTTTTT.

This clonotype is labeled medium-sized (0.01 to 0.1%). The chain joins TRBV5-1 to TRBJ2-1; 9 bases are shared with TRBD1. After removal of 0 bases from V and 8 bases from J, the junction contained 12 bases not matched to a gene. The CDR3 has 17 amino acids. Per germline, CDR1 SGHRS and CDR2 YFSETQ. CDR3 in DNA: TGCGCCAGCAGCTTGGAAAAACCCGGGACAGGGTTGGATGAGCAGTTCTTC. Translated, it gives CASSLEKPGTGLDEQFF.

This clonotype was seen at least ten times. This CDR3 is CASSSDAQRGAGKLFF. The CDR3 coding sequence is TGTGCCAGCAGCTCGGACGCACAGAGGGGGGCGGGGAAACTGTTTTTT. The chain has TRBV7-2 and TRBJ1-4; possibly TRBD1 for D (6 bases). The CDR3 consists of 16 residues. Trimming left V 4 bases short and J 11 bases short, with 23 bases between. Germline V CDR1 and CDR2: SGHTA, FQGNSA. Using reference TRBV7-2 and TRBJ1-4 for the parts outside the CDR3, the full variable domain is GAGVSQSPSNKVTEKGKDVELRCDPISGHTALYWYRQSLGQGLEFLIYFQGNSAPDKSGLPSDRFSAERTGGSVSTLTIQRTQQEDSAVYLCASSSDAQRGAGKLFFGSGTQLSVL.

By share, this clonotype ranks as medium-sized. The chain couples TRBV7-2 to TRBJ2-3; 10 bases map to TRBD1. Germline values: CDR1 SGHTA, CDR2 FQGNSA. The CDR3 loop spans 15 amino acids. V was pared by 5 bases and J by 1 base, with 3 bases of the junction left unmatched. The CDR3 DNA reads TGTGCCAGCAGCCCGGGACAGGGGCGCACAGATACGCAGTATTTT. Amino acids: CASSPGQGRTDTQYF.

This clonotype is medium-sized (0.01 to 0.1%) by share. The rearrangement uses TRBV20-1 and TRBJ2-5, with 10 nucleotides matching TRBD2. The CDR3 runs to 15 residues. The trim removed 4 bases at V and 5 bases at J, leaving 10 bases unmatched. Germline V gene lookup returns CDR1 DFQATT and CDR2 SNEGSKA (reference sequence). The CDR3 spells CSATRGSGGAETQYF. The CDR3 nucleotides read TGCAGTGCTACCCGTGGGAGCGGGGGGGCGGAGACCCAGTACTTC.

By proportion, this clonotype is medium-sized (0.01 to 0.1%). V usage is TRBV24-1 and J usage is TRBJ1-2; D remains unclear. The CDR3 runs to 12 residues. Trimming pared 5 bases from V and 5 bases from J, leaving 8 bases between. Germline CDR1 reads KGHDR; CDR2 reads SFDVKD. In DNA form, the CDR3 reads TGTGCCACCAGTGCTGAAGGTTATGGCTACACCTTC. This sequence encodes CATSAEGYGYTF.

In its sample, this clonotype is medium-sized. The rearrangement links TRBV7-6 to TRBJ2-3; no reliable D call. Germline assignment: CDR1 SGHVS and CDR2 FNYEAQ. The CDR3 runs to 16 residues. V shed 2 bases and J shed 2 bases, with 14 bases lying between them. CDR3 sequence: CASSLRPATNTDTQYF. In DNA form, the CDR3 reads TGTGCCAGCAGCTTACGCCCGGCCACCAACACAGATACGCAGTATTTT.

The chain combines TRBV28 with TRBJ1-2, with D perhaps matching TRBD1 (5 bases). CDR3 length: 15 residues. Germline loops: CDR1 MDHEN, CDR2 SYDVKM. V shed 2 bases and J shed 1 base, with 11 bases lying between them. For the CDR3, the DNA is TGTGCCAGCAGTTTAAGGACATCCGGTAACTATGGCTACACCTTC. Protein: CASSLRTSGNYGYTF.